This T cell receptor (beta chain) is from a study of shared clonotypes between healthy human individuals. Whole-study findings and limits: An expected dependence of interdonor clonotype sharing on sequencing depth was noted. Lower generation probabilities were found for non-shared clonotypes than for those shared by all four donors.

The ends lost 4 bases at V and 7 bases at J; junction bases unmatched: 24. This CDR3 is 20 amino acids long. In germline, CDR1 is LGHNA, CDR2 YNFKEQ. Sequencing was performed with immunoSEQ multiplex PCR; in TCRdb, only in-frame clones are kept and a portion is missing. The data contain about 2.4 million clones, more than 85% of them singletons. This clone was seen only once. Its antigen is undetermined. The TCR originated in a man between 18 and 29 years old in good health. Some clones in this sample may be carry-over from other donors' samples. The material sequenced was naive CD4+ T cells from PBMCs. Subset reported: CD45RA+ positively selected. V gene TRBV4-2 combines with J gene TRBJ1-4, with 7 bases fitting TRBD1. As DNA, the CDR3 is TGTGCCAGCAGCCCCCCAGGCGGGGACAGTTGGTACCACCTAGGTGAAAAACTGTTTTTT. This gives the protein CASSPPGGDSWYHLGEKLFF.